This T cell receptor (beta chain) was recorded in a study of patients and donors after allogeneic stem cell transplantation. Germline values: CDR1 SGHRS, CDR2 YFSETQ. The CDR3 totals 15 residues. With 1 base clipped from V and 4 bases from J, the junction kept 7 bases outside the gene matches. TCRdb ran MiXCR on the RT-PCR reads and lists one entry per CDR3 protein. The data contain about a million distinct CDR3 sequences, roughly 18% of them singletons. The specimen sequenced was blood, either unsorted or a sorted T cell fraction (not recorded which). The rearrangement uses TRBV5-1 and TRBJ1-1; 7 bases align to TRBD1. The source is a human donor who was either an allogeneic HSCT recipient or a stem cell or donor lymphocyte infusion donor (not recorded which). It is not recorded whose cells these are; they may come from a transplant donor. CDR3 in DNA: TGCGCCAGCAGCTTGAGGGCGTCAGGGGGCACTGAAGCTTTCTTT. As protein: CASSLRASGGTEAFF.